Listed below are T cell receptor beta chains from one sample, sequenced in a study of T-cell reconstitution after alpha-beta-depleted transplantation in children. TCRdb reanalysed the PCR reads using MiXCR and keeps one entry per CDR3 protein. The repertoire consists of under 250,000 distinct CDR3 sequences, with under 20% occurring once and the leading ten covering about two fifths. The input for sequencing was PBMCs, mostly from graft donor cells, taken 360 days after TCRalphabeta/CD19-depleted stem cell transplant. These TCRs come from a male patient aged 2-15 years who had a stem cell transplant for acute lymphoblastic leukemia, so the T cells may come from the graft donor. Each CDR3 is given with its conserved first and last residue.

j_gene | v_gene | CDR3aa
TRBJ2-2 | TRBV5-1 | CASSPPSLGDTGELFF
TRBJ2-5 | TRBV7-9 | CASSSVETPLPGTQYF
TRBJ2-2 | TRBV5-5 | CASSLRLEGGELFF
TRBJ2-5 | TRBV29-1 | CSVGQPPGTQYF
TRBJ1-4 | TRBV6-1 | CASIRGATNEKLFF
TRBJ2-1 | TRBV10-3 | CAISESMNSYNEQFF
TRBJ2-7 | TRBV15 | CATSQGAALIDYEQYF
TRBJ1-4 | TRBV7-9 | CASSSTGLGEKLFF
TRBJ1-2 | TRBV5-4 | CASSKAGTGQNYGYTF
TRBJ2-7 | TRBV5-1 | CASSYIHRGPYEQYF
TRBJ2-7 | TRBV29-1 | CSVGYQDGYEQYF
TRBJ1-6 | TRBV2 | CASSPGAKYNSPLHF
TRBJ2-2 | TRBV7-2 | CASSSTGTGGAEAGELFF
TRBJ2-7 | TRBV5-1 | CASSLDWTGDPEQYF
TRBJ1-6 | TRBV6-2/TRBV6-3 | CATQESWTGASPLHF
TRBJ2-7 | TRBV7-2 | CASSLGRWTGAYEQYF
TRBJ2-7 | TRBV27 | CASSLGRGRYEQYF
TRBJ2-3 | TRBV11-2 | CASRRPGQGTDTQYF
TRBJ2-7 | TRBV11-2 | CASSLVYRFLGGFAYEQYF
TRBJ2-7 | TRBV3-1 | CASSQDQELRYEQYF
TRBJ1-6 | TRBV5-1 | CASSYRQGRDSPLHF
TRBJ1-2 | TRBV19 | CASSPTGNYGYTF
TRBJ1-1 | TRBV6-6 | CASGGWTEAFF
TRBJ2-2 | TRBV20-1 | CSASPYLAGGNTGELFF
TRBJ1-4 | TRBV2 | CASSVRGSNEKLFF
TRBJ2-7 | TRBV7-8 | CASSFLGADYEQYF
TRBJ2-1 | TRBV7-6 | CASSPGFYNEQFF
TRBJ2-5 | TRBV2 | CASSTLLMTEGWETQYF
TRBJ1-1 | TRBV19 | CASSIGMNTEAFF